Shown below are 4 T cell receptor beta chains from a single sample sequenced in a study of shared clonotypes between healthy human individuals. TCRdb's copy holds only in-frame clones and misses some; the assay was immunoSEQ multiplex PCR. The sample shows a few million clones, 93% of them seen only once. The sample taken for sequencing was naive CD4+ T cells from PBMCs. Regarding subset: CD45RA+ positively selected. The receptors were sampled from a man aged 18 to 35 in good health. Some clones in this sample may be carry-over from other donors' samples.

The genes are TRBV10-3 and TRBJ2-3; D might be TRBD1 (5 bases). The CDR3 length is 14 residues. The germline CDR1 and CDR2 sequences are ENHRY and SYGVKD. Trimming left V 6 bases short and J 0 bases short, with 10 bases between. The CDR3 DNA follows: TGTGCCATCAGGGACACTACTAGCACAGATACGCAGTATTTT. It yields the protein CAIRDTTSTDTQYF.

The V and J genes are TRBV19 and TRBJ1-5; D gene ambiguous. The CDR3 contains 14 residues. Germline V gene lookup returns CDR1 LNHDA and CDR2 SQIVND (reference sequence). V was shortened by 2 bases and J by 1 base, with 6 bases between the two germline ends. CDR3 DNA sequence: TGTGCCAGTAGTATACTTGACAGCAATCAGCCCCAGCATTTT. Protein sequence: CASSILDSNQPQHF.

The CDR3 is CASSLEPQNIQYF. DNA of the CDR3: TGCGCCAGCAGCTTGGAACCACAAAACATTCAGTACTTC. This chain uses TRBV5-1 with TRBJ2-4; D gene uncertain. The CDR3 spans 13 residues. Germline loops: CDR1 SGHRS, CDR2 YFSETQ. Trimming pared 0 bases from V and 5 bases from J, leaving 6 bases between.

The chain uses TRBV7-2 and TRBJ2-1; D not certain. The CDR3 covers 15 residues. Trimming pared 0 bases from V and 5 bases from J, leaving 11 bases between. Germline-derived CDR1 and CDR2 are SGHTA and FQGNSA. The CDR3 region has the DNA TGTGCCAGCAGCTTAGCGGCCCCCACAAACAATGAGCAGTTCTTC. Protein product: CASSLAAPTNNEQFF.